This passage covers 3 T cell receptor beta chains from one sample sequenced in a study of blood T cell repertoires in COVID-19. The assay was immunoSEQ multiplex PCR, and TCRdb's table has in-frame clones only and misses some. The repertoire has around 20,000 clones, roughly 88% of them found once; the top ten carry about 5%. The sequenced material came from PBMCs or T cells enriched from blood (not recorded which). The receptor source for this set is a woman under 40 who had recovered from COVID-19.

This clone was found once. J is TRBJ1-1 and V is TRBV12-3 or TRBV12-4; D might be TRBD1 (5 bases). Trimming stripped 5 bases from V and 7 bases from J, with 11 bases between. The CDR3 spans 12 residues. CDR3 in amino acids: CASSPNQGEAFF. CDR3 nucleotide sequence: TGTGCCAGCAGTCCAAACCAGGGTGAAGCTTTCTTT.

The chain employs TRBV30 and TRBJ1-5; 9 bases align to TRBD1. The V and J ends lost 5 bases and 4 bases, in that order; junction bases with no gene match: 9. The CDR3 sequence is 15 residues long. Per the germline V gene, CDR1 is GTSNPN and CDR2 is SVGIG (reference sequence). The CDR3 nucleotides are TGTGCCTGGGGACCGACAGGGGGTTGGAATCAGCCCCAGCATTTT. Translating gives CAWGPTGGWNQPQHF.

The rearrangement links TRBV28 to TRBJ2-5; no firm D call. The CDR3 sequence is 14 residues long. Germline values: CDR1 MDHEN, CDR2 SYDVKM. V gave up 3 bases and J gave up 4 bases, with 12 bases separating them. Here the CDR3 reads CASSFWRSGETQYF. CDR3 DNA: TGTGCCAGCAGTTTTTGGCGATCGGGAGAGACCCAGTACTTC.